This TCR beta chain originates from a study of CD8+ T cells in alopecia areata. About the research overall: Administration of oral tofacitinib to treated patients was at 5 to 10 mg twice daily. Study-wide results and limits: Among the cells sequenced in scalp samples are also the resident alphabeta T cells of normal skin. Higher clonality was seen in lesional scalp than in normal scalp, especially in alopecia totalis/universalis. Patients showed less clear TCR sequence sharing than mice, possibly partly because of HLA diversity.

Germline CDR1 SGHRS, CDR2 YFSETQ. V was clipped by 6 bases and J by 6 bases, with 10 bases between them. The CDR3 is made up of 12 amino acids. As regards this clone: The antigen is undetermined.

After isolation, RNA underwent reverse transcription to generate cDNA as the sequencing template. The data were produced by immunoSEQ multiplex PCR, yet TCRdb's version contains in-frame clones alone and is incomplete. Altogether roughly 140,000 clones are present, about 53% being singletons, with the ten largest covering approximately 19%. Specimen: CD8+ T cells sorted from blood, collected at week 0. V usage is TRBV5-1 and J usage is TRBJ2-1; D is possibly TRBD1 or TRBD2 (5 bases each). This TCR was sampled from a human donor with alopecia areata. CDR3 residues: CASKKGPNEQFF. CDR3 nucleotide sequence: TGCGCCAGCAAGAAGGGACCCAATGAGCAGTTCTTC.